The clone carrying this T cell receptor beta chain has just one count. The sample comes from a study of Ad26.COV2.S vaccination and SARS-CoV-2 variants. Assay used: immunoSEQ multiplex PCR; TCRdb lists only in-frame clones, some missing. The sample carries fewer than 400,000 clones, 75% to 90% recorded once. The treatment is: some 19 received Ad26.COV2.S at low or high dose, single or two shots; a few received placebo; per-sample allocation not given. The investigators took samples on day 63 after the first vaccine or placebo injection. V dropped 3 bases and J dropped 5 bases, with 23 bases sitting between them. The CDR3 sequence is 17 residues long. Germline V CDR1 and CDR2: SGHKS, YYEKEE (reference sequence).

The rearrangement links TRBV5-5 to TRBJ2-5, with D possibly being TRBD2 (6 bases). The clonotype originates from a person between 18 and 65 years old who received the Ad26.COV2.S COVID-19 vaccine or a placebo. The source was peripheral blood, collected in a trial of Ad26.COV2.S vaccine versus placebo. The CDR3, as DNA: TGTGCCAGCAGCTCCCTCCAACGCGGAGGGCCGGTGGAGACCCAGTACTTC. It translates to CASSSLQRGGPVETQYF.